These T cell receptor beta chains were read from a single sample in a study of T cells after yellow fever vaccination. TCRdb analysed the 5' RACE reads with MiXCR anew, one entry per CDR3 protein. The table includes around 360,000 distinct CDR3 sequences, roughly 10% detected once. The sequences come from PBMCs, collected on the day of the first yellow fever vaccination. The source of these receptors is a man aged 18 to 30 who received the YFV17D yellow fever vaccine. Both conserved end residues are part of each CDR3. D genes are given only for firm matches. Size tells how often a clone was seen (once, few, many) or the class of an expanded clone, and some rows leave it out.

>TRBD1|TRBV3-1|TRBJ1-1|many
TGTGCCAGCAGCCAAGACAGGGGGTGTTGTGAAGCTTTCTTT
CASSQDRGCCEAFF
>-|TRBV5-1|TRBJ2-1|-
TGCGCCAGCAGCTTGACAGGGCCCCCCTTGAATGAGCAGTTCTTC
CASSLTGPPLNEQFF
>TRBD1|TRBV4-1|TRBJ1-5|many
TGCGCCAGCAGCCGCGACAGGGGTAGCAATCAGCCCCAGCATTTT
CASSRDRGSNQPQHF
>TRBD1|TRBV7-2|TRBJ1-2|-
TGTGCCAGCAGCTTAGTTGGGACAGGGGTGGGCTATGGCTACACCTTC
CASSLVGTGVGYGYTF
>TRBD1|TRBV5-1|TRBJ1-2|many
TGCGCCAGCAGCTGGGGACAGGGGAACTACACCTTC
CASSWGQGNYTF
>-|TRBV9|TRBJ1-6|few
TGTGCCAGCAGCGCCCGGGACTCCTATAATTCACCCCTCCACTTT
CASSARDSYNSPLHF
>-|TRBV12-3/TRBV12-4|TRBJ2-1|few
TGTGCCAGCACGGATTCAAATGAGCAGTTCTTC
CASTDSNEQFF
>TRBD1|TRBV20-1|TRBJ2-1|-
TGCAGTGCCTCTCAGACAGGGGGGGATGAGCAGTTCTTC
CSASQTGGDEQFF
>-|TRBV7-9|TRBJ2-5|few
TGTGCCAGCAGCGGTGGGCAGATCCTAGAGAAAACCCAGTACTTC
CASSGGQILEKTQYF
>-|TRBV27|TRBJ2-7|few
TGTGCCAGCAGTTTAGGGAGGCCCTCCTACGAGCAGTACTTC
CASSLGRPSYEQYF
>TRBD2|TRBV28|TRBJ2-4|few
TGTGCCAGCAGTTCGTCTAGCGGGCGTGGAGCCAAAAACATTCAGTACTTC
CASSSSSGRGAKNIQYF
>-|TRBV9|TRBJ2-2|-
TGTGCCAGCAGCGTAGGTCCCCCAGGCGAGTCTTTCGTCGGGGAGCTGTTTTTT
CASSVGPPGESFVGELFF
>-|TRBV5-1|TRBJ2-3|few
TGCGCCAGCAGCTTGGGTTTGGTGGGAAGCACAGATACGCAGTATTTT
CASSLGLVGSTDTQYF
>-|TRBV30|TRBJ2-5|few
TGTGCCTGGAGTGTGAAGGGAGTAGGGACCCAGTACTTC
CAWSVKGVGTQYF